What follows describes a single T cell receptor (beta chain). This record belongs to a study of control samples from healthy donors and cancer patients. The CDR3 totals 15 residues. Germline assignment: CDR1 LGHDT and CDR2 YNNKEL (reference sequence). After removal of 5 bases from V and 1 base from J, the junction contained 3 bases not matched to a gene. Produced via immunoSEQ multiplex PCR; TCRdb's table is partial and in-frame only. This sample has approximately 84,000 clones; roughly 91% occur once, and the top ten carry 15% to 17%. The V and J genes are TRBV3-1 (or the pseudogene TRBV3-2) and TRBJ2-5; TRBD2 agrees at 11 bases. This receptor was obtained from a man aged 30 to 39 in good health. The source material was blood. The chain's CDR3 is CASSDGLAGQETQYF. CDR3 coding DNA: TGTGCCAGCAGCGACGGACTAGCGGGCCAAGAGACCCAGTACTTC.